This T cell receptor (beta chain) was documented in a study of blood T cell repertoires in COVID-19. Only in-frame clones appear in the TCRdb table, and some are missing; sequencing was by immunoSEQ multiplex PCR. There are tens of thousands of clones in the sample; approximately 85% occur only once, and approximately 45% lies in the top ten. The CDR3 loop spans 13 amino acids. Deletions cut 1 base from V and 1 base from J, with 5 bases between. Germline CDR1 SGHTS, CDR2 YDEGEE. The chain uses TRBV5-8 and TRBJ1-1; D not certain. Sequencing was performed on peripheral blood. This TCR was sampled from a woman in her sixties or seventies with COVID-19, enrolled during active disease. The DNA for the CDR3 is TGTGCCAGCAGCTTGTATAGGAACACTGAAGCTTTCTTT. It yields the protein CASSLYRNTEAFF.